This entry lists 32 T cell receptor beta chains sequenced from one sample in a study of cytomegalovirus exposure and HLA in healthy donors. The PCR had 60 Vbeta and 13 Jbeta primers. Clones were sequenced by immunoSEQ multiplex PCR, and TCRdb holds only the in-frame ones, with some missing. The table shows 190,000 or so clones, with 80% occurring only once. The specimen sequenced was PBMCs. All receptors come from a boy aged 10-17 years in good health and CMV-seronegative.

The chain has TRBV12-1 and TRBJ2-4; the table's D call of TRBD2 was not tested on the DNA. TRBV12-1 represents a pseudogene. The CDR3 is made up of 17 amino acids. The CDR3 region is CASSSEGGGAAKNIQYF. The CDR3 DNA reads as TGTGCCAGCAGCTCCGAGGGCGGGGGGGCCGCTAAAAACATTCAGTACTTC.

The rearrangement joins TRBV7-9 to TRBJ1-2; D gene uncertain. CDR1 and CDR2 from the germline V gene are SEHNR and FQNEAQ (reference sequence). The CDR3 has 17 amino acids. V was pared by 2 bases and J by 6 bases, with 22 bases between. The CDR3 is CASSLLRQVYVEDGYTF. The CDR3 region has the DNA TGTGCCAGCAGCTTATTGAGACAAGTCTATGTCGAAGATGGCTACACCTTC.

The chain is built from TRBV19 and TRBJ2-3; TRBD1 agrees at 10 bases. This CDR3 contains 16 residues. Germline V lookup: CDR1 LNHDA, CDR2 SQIVND (reference sequence). Trimming removed 6 bases from V and 9 bases from J; junction bases left unmatched: 15. CDR3 nucleotide sequence: TGTGCCAGTAGCACCAGCGAGGGACAGGGGTATGAGACGCAGTATTTT. It translates to CASSTSEGQGYETQYF.

The chain employs TRBV20-1 and TRBJ2-3, with D uncertain. Germline V lookup: CDR1 DFQATT, CDR2 SNEGSKA (reference sequence). V shed 0 bases and J shed 6 bases, with 4 bases lying between them. The CDR3 spans 11 residues. CDR3 bases: TGCAGTGCTAGAGAGGCCGATACGCAGTATTTT. This codes for CSAREADTQYF.

The chain carries TRBV27 and TRBJ2-5; D is possibly TRBD1 (7 bases). The V gene's germline CDR1 is MNHEY and CDR2 SMNVEV (reference sequence). The CDR3 has 15 amino acids. Trimming took off 5 bases at V and 5 bases at J, with 18 bases between the two ends. Here the CDR3 reads CASSAGQAGGETQYF. The CDR3 coding sequence is TGTGCCAGCAGTGCCGGACAGGCAGGAGGGGAGACCCAGTACTTC.

The V call is TRBV5-8, the J call TRBJ1-2; the match to TRBD1 covers 7 bases. The germline CDR1 and CDR2 sequences are SGHTS and YDEGEE. V shed 6 bases, J shed 7 bases, and the junction held 9 bases outside the gene matches. The CDR3 is 13 amino acids. CDR3 protein: CASNLNRQGGYTF. CDR3 nucleotides: TGTGCCAGCAACCTAAACCGACAGGGTGGCTACACCTTC.

This clone was recorded only once. The chain joins TRBV19 to TRBJ2-3; TRBD2 matches 14 bases. Germline assignment: CDR1 LNHDA and CDR2 SQIVND (reference sequence). The V segment lost 0 bases and the J segment 6 bases; nucleotides outside the gene matches: 8. The CDR3 contains 18 residues. CDR3: CASSIDRTSGGSLDTQYF. The CDR3 nucleotides read TGTGCCAGTAGTATAGATCGGACTAGCGGGGGGTCTCTGGATACGCAGTATTTT.

This sequence joins TRBV10-3 and TRBJ1-2; TRBD1 is a possible D gene (5 bases). Germline V gene data show CDR1 as ENHRY and CDR2 as SYGVKD. Between the trimmed V and J ends, which lost 0 bases and 7 bases, there was a span of 6 bases. The CDR3 has 12 residues. As DNA, the CDR3 is TGTGCCATCAGTGAGTCGCAGGGTGGCTACACCTTC. Translation gives CAISESQGGYTF.

The chain couples TRBV27 to TRBJ2-7, with D possibly matching TRBD2 (5 bases). This CDR3 has 13 amino acids. Trimming removed 5 bases at V and 2 bases at J, with 10 bases between. CDR1 and CDR2 (germline): MNHEY, SMNVEV (reference sequence). CDR3 DNA: TGTGCCAGCAGTCCCACGGGGACCTACGAGCAGTACTTC. This translates into CASSPTGTYEQYF.

This chain uses TRBV19 with TRBJ2-3; weak D call: TRBD2 (6 bases). The CDR3 totals 14 residues. Germline V CDR1 and CDR2: LNHDA, SQIVND (reference sequence). The V end was cut by 5 bases, the J end by 2 bases, with 11 bases between. The CDR3 loop reads CASSRDWNTDTQYF. Here the CDR3 DNA reads TGTGCCAGTAGTCGGGACTGGAACACAGATACGCAGTATTTT. The whole variable domain, filled in from reference TRBV19 and TRBJ2-3, reads DGGITQSPKYLFRKEGQNVTLSCEQNLNHDAMYWYRQDPGQGLRLIYYSQIVNDFQKGDIAEGYSVSREKKESFPLTVTSAQKNPTAFYLCASSRDWNTDTQYFGPGTRLTVL.

The V gene is TRBV4-2, the J gene TRBJ2-1; 7 bases match TRBD1. After removal of 2 bases from V and 10 bases from J, the junction contained 8 bases not matched to a gene. Germline V gives CDR1 LGHNA, CDR2 YNFKEQ. This CDR3 comprises 14 residues. Written as DNA, the CDR3 is TGTGCCAGCAGCCAAACTAGTAGGGGGCCAGAGCAGTTCTTC. Its protein product is CASSQTSRGPEQFF.

A word on this clone: The same CDR3 can be traced to other DNA sequences in this sample. The CDR3: CASSLRTGNTEAFF. CDR3 nucleotides: TGTGCCAGCAGCCTTCGGACAGGGAACACTGAAGCTTTCTTT. The rearrangement joins TRBV14 to TRBJ1-1; 7 bases are a match to TRBD1. V dropped 4 bases and J dropped 1; count of bases not matched to a gene: 3. CDR1 and CDR2 (germline): SGHDN, FVKESK. The CDR3 sequence is 14 residues long.

The chain employs TRBV6-5 and TRBJ2-5, with 9 bases fitting TRBD1. The CDR3 is made up of 15 amino acids. The V gene's germline CDR1 is MNHEY and CDR2 SVGAGI. The V gene end was trimmed by 2 bases and the J gene end by 2 bases; junction bases not matched to a gene: 3. In nucleotides, the CDR3 is TGTGCCAGCAGTTACGGGGGGACAGGGCAAGAGACCCAGTACTTC. Amino acid sequence: CASSYGGTGQETQYF.

The chain carries TRBV6-5 and TRBJ1-2; D uncertain. The CDR3 contains 14 residues. Germline V gene data show CDR1 as MNHEY and CDR2 as SVGAGI. Trimming shortened V by 7 bases and J by 8 bases, and 20 bases separated the two germline ends. The CDR3 DNA reads TGTGCCAGCATGGGAAGTGCGGGCGGCGGGGGCTACACCTTC. This sequence encodes CASMGSAGGGGYTF.

The rearrangement joins TRBV18 to TRBJ1-1; D perhaps matches TRBD1 (6 bases). Trimming stripped 0 bases from V and 1 base from J, with 9 bases between. The CDR3 spans 15 residues. Germline lookup yields CDR1 KGHSH and CDR2 LQKENI. The CDR3 DNA reads TGTGCCAGCTCACCACCTACAGGGAAGAACACTGAAGCTTTCTTT. Protein product: CASSPPTGKNTEAFF. The full variable domain, in which reference TRBV18 and TRBJ1-1 provide the parts outside the CDR3, is NAGVMQNPRHLVRRRGQEARLRCSPMKGHSHVYWYRQLPEEGLKFMVYLQKENIIDESGMPKERFSAEFPKEGPSILRIQQVVRGDSAAYFCASSPPTGKNTEAFFGQGTRLTVV.

The rearrangement uses TRBV5-4 and TRBJ2-3; 11 bases map to TRBD1. The CDR3 has 15 residues. Germline CDR1 is SGHNT and CDR2 is YYREEE (reference sequence). V trimming: 4 bases; J trimming: 6 bases; junction bases outside the gene matches: 7. The CDR3 loop is CASSPGQGVPDTQYF. CDR3 sequence (DNA): TGTGCCAGCAGCCCGGGACAGGGGGTTCCGGATACGCAGTATTTT.

The table lists this clone with a count of one. The chain has TRBV6-5 and TRBJ1-3; D ambiguous. Germline V gene sequence: CDR1 MNHEY, CDR2 SVGAGI. The CDR3 extends over 16 amino acids. V dropped 2 bases and J dropped 0 bases, with 11 bases sitting between them. CDR3 protein: CASSYRVPPSGNTIYF. The CDR3 nucleotides are TGTGCCAGCAGTTACCGGGTCCCGCCCTCTGGAAACACCATATATTTT.

The rearrangement links TRBV11-3 to TRBJ1-1; 8 bases align to TRBD1. J gave up 8 bases and V 1 base, and 0 bases lay outside the gene matches. The CDR3 has 12 amino acids. CDR1 is SGHNT, CDR2 YENEEA, per germline. CDR3 amino acids: CASSLGDREAFF. CDR3 nucleotide sequence: TGTGCCAGCAGCTTAGGGGACAGGGAAGCTTTCTTT.

The chain carries TRBV5-1 and TRBJ2-7; unclear D gene. With 0 bases removed from V and 3 bases from J, the gap between germline ends came to 10 bases. The CDR3 runs 14 residues. The V gene's germline CDR1 is SGHRS and CDR2 YFSETQ. CDR3 sequence (DNA): TGCGCCAGCAGCTTGGGTGCAGAAATCTACGAGCAGTACTTC. This sequence encodes CASSLGAEIYEQYF. Variable domain in full (rest from reference TRBV5-1 and TRBJ2-7): KAGVTQTPRYLIKTRGQQVTLSCSPISGHRSVSWYQQTPGQGLQFLFEYFSETQRNKGNFPGRFSGRQFSNSRSEMNVSTLELGDSALYLCASSLGAEIYEQYFGPGTRLTVT.

V usage is TRBV6-5 and J usage is TRBJ2-7; D possibly corresponds to TRBD2 (6 bases). Per germline, CDR1 MNHEY and CDR2 SVGAGI. CDR3 size: 13 residues. Trimming pared 2 bases from V and 1 base from J, leaving 6 bases between. Here the CDR3 reads CASSYGTSYEQYF. CDR3 DNA: TGTGCCAGCAGTTACGGGACTTCCTACGAGCAGTACTTC.

The rearrangement links TRBV19 to TRBJ1-5; 7 bases are shared with TRBD1. V dropped 10 bases and J dropped 7; count of bases not matched to a gene: 13. CDR1 and CDR2 (germline): LNHDA, SQIVND (reference sequence). The CDR3 has 14 amino acids. The CDR3 region has the DNA TGTGCCACTTCTGAGGGGGCGCGTAAACAGCCCCAGCATTTT. This encodes CATSEGARKQPQHF.

The sample holds a few counts of this clone. The chain combines TRBV5-1 with TRBJ2-3; 9 bases fit TRBD2. The germline V gene has CDR1 SGHRS and CDR2 YFSETQ. Unmatched junction bases numbered 6, after V lost 0 bases and J lost 4 bases. This CDR3 is 16 amino acids long. This CDR3 reads CASSLGAGGPADTQYF. The CDR3 region has the DNA TGCGCCAGCAGCTTGGGGGCGGGGGGGCCAGCAGATACGCAGTATTTT.

V is TRBV6-6 and J is TRBJ1-2; maybe TRBD1 (5 bases). This CDR3 has 13 amino acids. Germline V gene sequence: CDR1 MNHNY, CDR2 SVGAGI (reference sequence). The V gene lost 7 bases and the J gene lost 4 bases, with 13 bases spanning the gap. This CDR3 is CASTPEGSYGYTF. The DNA for the CDR3 is TGTGCCAGCACCCCGGAGGGGAGCTATGGCTACACCTTC.

The chain has TRBV7-3 and TRBJ2-7, with 15 bases aligning to TRBD2. This CDR3 spans 20 amino acids. Per the germline V gene, CDR1 is SGHTA and CDR2 is FQGTGA. The V segment lost 4 bases and the J segment 5 bases; nucleotides outside the gene matches: 18. The CDR3 is CASSYLGLAGGGVPYHEQYF. For the CDR3, the DNA is TGTGCCAGCAGCTATCTGGGACTAGCGGGAGGAGGCGTACCCTACCACGAGCAGTACTTC.

The gene calls are TRBV2 and TRBJ2-7, with 7 bases matching TRBD1. The CDR3 is 19 amino acids. The germline gives CDR1 SNHLY, CDR2 FYNNEI. Losses at the gene ends were 7 bases for V and 0 bases for J; bases not matched to a gene: 21. CDR3 amino acids: CASTVGAFRGQASSYEQYF. In DNA form, the CDR3 reads TGTGCCAGCACTGTAGGCGCTTTTCGTGGACAGGCCAGCTCCTACGAGCAGTACTTC. The full variable domain, its missing parts supplied by reference TRBV2 and TRBJ2-7, is EPEVTQTPSHQVTQMGQEVILRCVPISNHLYFYWYRQILGQKVEFLVSFYNNEISEKSEIFDDQFSVERPDGSNFTLKIRSTKLEDSAMYFCASTVGAFRGQASSYEQYFGPGTRLTVT.

V is TRBV5-6 and J is TRBJ1-1; TRBD1 is a possible D gene (5 bases). This CDR3 spans 12 amino acids. The germline gives CDR1 SGHDT, CDR2 YYEEEE. V lost 2 bases, J lost 8 bases, and 10 bases lay in between. The chain's CDR3 is CASSLESGEAFF. CDR3 DNA: TGTGCCAGCAGCTTAGAGTCAGGGGAAGCTTTCTTT.

This chain uses TRBV12-2 with TRBJ1-5; the table assigns TRBD1, which was not confirmed against the DNA. TRBV12-2 is annotated as a pseudogene. This CDR3 has 16 amino acids. The CDR3: CASRLAGVHGNQPQHF. The DNA for the CDR3 is TGTGCAAGTCGCTTAGCAGGGGTTCATGGCAATCAGCCCCAGCATTTT.

The rearrangement joins TRBV7-9 to TRBJ2-7; TRBD2 is a possible D gene (5 bases). V was trimmed by 7 bases and J by 6 bases, leaving 13 bases between them. The CDR3 length is 12 residues. CDR1 is SEHNR, CDR2 FQNEAQ, per germline (reference sequence). CDR3 in DNA: TGTGCCAGCACCTTCTCCGAGGGCGAGCAGTACTTC. Its translation is CASTFSEGEQYF.

The V gene is TRBV5-1, the J gene TRBJ2-1; 12 nucleotides match TRBD2. Germline V gives CDR1 SGHRS, CDR2 YFSETQ. The CDR3 sequence is 15 residues long. Trimming took 3 bases from V and 5 from J; bases not matched to a gene: 3. CDR3 sequence: CASSSTSGGHNEQFF. DNA for the CDR3: TGCGCCAGCAGCTCAACTAGCGGGGGGCACAATGAGCAGTTCTTC.

This clone occurred once. The chain uses TRBV2 and TRBJ1-5, with D possibly TRBD1 on 5 matching bases. V lost 5 bases and J lost 4, with 24 bases in between. The CDR3 length is 18 residues. CDR1 is SNHLY and CDR2 is FYNNEI in the germline V gene. The CDR3 DNA reads TGTGCCAGCAGTCCCGCCCCATCGCTGGGACTCGTAAATCAGCCCCAGCATTTT. It translates to CASSPAPSLGLVNQPQHF.

This clone appeared a single time. The chain joins TRBV29-1 to TRBJ2-1; TRBD1 matches at 8 bases. Germline values: CDR1 SQVTM, CDR2 ANQGSEA. Trimming removed 0 bases from V and 8 bases from J; junction bases left unmatched: 12. CDR3 length: 16 amino acids. In nucleotides, the CDR3 is TGCAGCGTTGAAGATTCCAGGGGGCGTGGAGGGGATGAGCAGTTCTTC. It yields the protein CSVEDSRGRGGDEQFF.

This chain uses TRBV5-1 with TRBJ2-1, with TRBD2 identical over 16 bases. Trimming cost V 7 bases and J 4 bases; bases outside gene matches: 11. The CDR3 extends over 18 amino acids. Per germline, CDR1 SGHRS and CDR2 YFSETQ. The CDR3 DNA follows: TGCGCCAGCTCCCAGGTCGGGGGACTAGCGGGAGGGTACAATGAGCAGTTCTTC. Residues: CASSQVGGLAGGYNEQFF.